Listed here is a single T cell receptor (beta chain). Trimming took 4 bases from V and 7 from J; bases not matched to a gene: 4. The germline CDR1 and CDR2 sequences are GTSNPN and SVGIG (reference sequence). There are 13 residues in the CDR3. These data are taken from a study of blood T cell repertoires in COVID-19. Whole-study context: COVID-19 samples collected from the United States, Italy and Spain covered acute and convalescent phases. T cells, B-cell-depleted T cells, or PBMCs provided the cDNA or gDNA that served as material.

Per the study methods: From reference gene primer amplification, estimates of nucleated cell counts were derived. Produced via immunoSEQ multiplex PCR; TCRdb's table is partial and in-frame only. That table supplies the V and J calls and clone size; D and trimming were determined from the DNA. The sample holds over 110,000 clones, around 88% seen once. The TCR was taken from a human donor in a cohort sampled during active COVID-19. The sequencing sample was made of peripheral blood. V and J are TRBV30 and TRBJ1-6; TRBD1 matches at 7 bases. CDR3 sequence reads: CAWTLQGNSPLHF. The CDR3 region has the DNA TGTGCCTGGACGCTACAGGGGAATTCACCCCTCCACTTT.